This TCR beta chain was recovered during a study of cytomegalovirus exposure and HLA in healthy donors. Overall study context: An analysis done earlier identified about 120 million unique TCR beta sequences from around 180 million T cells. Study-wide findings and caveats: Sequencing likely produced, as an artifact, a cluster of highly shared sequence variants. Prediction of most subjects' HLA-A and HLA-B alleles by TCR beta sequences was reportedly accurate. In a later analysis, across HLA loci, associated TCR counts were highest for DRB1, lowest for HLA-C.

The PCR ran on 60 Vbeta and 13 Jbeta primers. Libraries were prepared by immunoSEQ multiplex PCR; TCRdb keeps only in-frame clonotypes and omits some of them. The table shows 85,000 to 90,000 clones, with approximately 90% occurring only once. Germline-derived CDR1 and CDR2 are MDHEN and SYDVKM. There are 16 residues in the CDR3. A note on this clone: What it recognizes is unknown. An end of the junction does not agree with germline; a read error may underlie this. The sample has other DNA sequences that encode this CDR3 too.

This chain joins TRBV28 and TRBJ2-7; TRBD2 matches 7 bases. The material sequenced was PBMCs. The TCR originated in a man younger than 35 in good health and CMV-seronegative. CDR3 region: CASSLGRGWGGYEQYF. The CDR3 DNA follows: TGTGCCAGTAGTTTGGGACGGGGATGGGGGGGCTACGAGCAGTACTTC.